This record looks at one TCR beta chain sequence and its context. TCR beta CDR3 regions were amplified from RNA transcripts. The HTBI primer set drove a first-round RT-PCR of the TCR CDR3. One entry per CDR3 protein, called by TCRdb with MiXCR from the multiplex PCR reads. The data hold roughly 100,000 distinct CDR3 sequences, with over 45% observed a single time. J lost 3 bases, V lost 6 bases, and 9 bases had no gene match. The CDR3 totals 16 residues. Germline V gene sequence: CDR1 SNHLY, CDR2 FYNNEI. This sample was included in a study of T cells in Graves' hyperthyroidism and ophthalmopathy. This sequence was found in a man between 40 and 49 years old with Graves' hyperthyroidism. The sample taken for sequencing was blood. The V call is TRBV2, the J call TRBJ2-7; the match to TRBD2 covers 12 bases. CDR3 nucleotides: TGTGCCAGCAGGACGTTGACTAGCGGGAGAAGCTACGAGCAGTACTTC. Translating it yields CASRTLTSGRSYEQYF.